The 27 T cell receptor beta chains presented below share a single source sample, sequenced in a study of shared clonotypes between healthy human individuals. The repertoire was sequenced with immunoSEQ multiplex PCR; TCRdb's copy has only in-frame clones and lacks some. This table holds roughly 2 million clones, around 95% found once. Sample: naive CD4+ T cells sorted from blood. Noted subset: CD45RA+ positively selected. These receptor sequences come from a man between 18 and 35 years old in good health.

The genes are TRBV6-5 and TRBJ1-4, with TRBD1 matching 9 bases. The CDR3 runs to 15 residues. The V and J ends lost 6 bases and 8 bases, in that order; junction bases with no gene match: 10. Germline V gives CDR1 MNHEY, CDR2 SVGAGI. CDR3 sequence: CASRPTGGVGEKLFF. The CDR3 DNA reads TGTGCCAGCAGGCCCACAGGGGGCGTAGGGGAAAAACTGTTTTTT.

The chain recombines TRBV28 with TRBJ1-2, with D possibly matching TRBD1 (5 bases). The CDR3 has 14 residues. Trimming stripped 4 bases from V and 4 bases from J, with 13 bases between. CDR1 MDHEN and CDR2 SYDVKM come from the germline V gene. CDR3: CASSSGGLGYGYTF. Written as DNA, the CDR3 is TGTGCCAGCAGTTCCGGGGGTTTGGGCTATGGCTACACCTTC.

The chain uses TRBV11-2 and TRBJ2-3, with D uncertain. Trimming took 5 bases from V and 7 from J, leaving 19 bases between them. The CDR3 is 15 residues long. The germline V gene has CDR1 SGHAT and CDR2 FQNNGV. The DNA of the CDR3 is TGTGCCAGCAGCGATCGACCACCCCAGACTTATACGCAGTATTTT. Amino acids: CASSDRPPQTYTQYF.

This clone appeared a few times. This chain joins TRBV29-1 and TRBJ1-2, with 10 bases aligning to TRBD1. CDR1 SQVTM and CDR2 ANQGSEA come from the germline V gene. The CDR3 sequence is 14 residues long. V lost 2 bases and J lost 4; bases outside the gene matches: 4. CDR3 protein: CSVEKGQGIYGYTF. CDR3 DNA: TGCAGCGTTGAAAAGGGACAGGGGATCTATGGCTACACCTTC.

The chain links TRBV6-6 to TRBJ1-5; D may be TRBD1 (6 bases). This CDR3 has 16 residues. Germline V gives CDR1 MNHNY, CDR2 SVGAGI (reference sequence). Between the trimmed V and J ends, which lost 8 bases and 0 bases, there was a span of 17 bases. CDR3 protein: CASLLEGGYSNQPQHF. DNA for the CDR3: TGTGCCAGCCTCCTGGAGGGGGGTTATAGCAATCAGCCCCAGCATTTT.

The V and J genes are TRBV5-1 and TRBJ2-2, with 8 bases lining up with TRBD1. The ends lost 4 bases at V and 11 bases at J; junction bases unmatched: 4. The CDR3 runs to 12 residues. Germline V gene data show CDR1 as SGHRS and CDR2 as YFSETQ. The CDR3 loop reads CASSQGQGELFF. The CDR3 DNA reads TGCGCCAGCAGCCAAGGACAGGGTGAGCTGTTTTTT.

This rearrangement joins TRBV19 to TRBJ1-6; D not certain. Trimming stripped 4 bases from V and 0 bases from J, with 7 bases between. The CDR3 totals 15 residues. Germline V lookup: CDR1 LNHDA, CDR2 SQIVND (reference sequence). The CDR3 nucleotides are TGTGCCAGTAGTAGGGGAAGCTCCTATAATTCACCCCTCCACTTT. Its translation: CASSRGSSYNSPLHF. Together with reference TRBV19 and TRBJ1-6, the CDR3 gives the full variable domain: DGGITQSPKYLFRKEGQNVTLSCEQNLNHDAMYWYRQDPGQGLRLIYYSQIVNDFQKGDIAEGYSVSREKKESFPLTVTSAQKNPTAFYLCASSRGSSYNSPLHFGNGTRLTVT.

Remarks on this clone: Distinct nucleotide sequences in the sample also encode this CDR3. In nucleotides, the CDR3 is TGCGCCAGCAGCCTATCAGGGGGGAATGAAAAACTGTTTTTT. Translated: CASSLSGGNEKLFF. V and J are TRBV5-1 and TRBJ1-4, with 7 bases lining up with TRBD1. V shed 4 bases, J shed 5 bases, and the junction held 5 bases outside the gene matches. Germline assignment: CDR1 SGHRS and CDR2 YFSETQ. This CDR3 is 14 amino acids long.

The chain carries TRBV21-1 and TRBJ2-3. TRBV21-1 is labeled a pseudogene. This CDR3 region has 13 residues. The CDR3 protein is CASGKELSRREYF. CDR3 sequence (DNA): TGTGCCAGCGGCAAAGAACTGTCCAGACGTGAGTATTTT.

The chain carries TRBV6-1 and TRBJ1-6; maybe TRBD1 (5 bases). Germline V CDR1 and CDR2: MNHNS, SASEGT. Deletions cut 7 bases from V and 10 bases from J, with 8 bases between. This CDR3 is built from 11 residues. The CDR3 coding sequence is TGTGCCAGCATGGGGGGGTCACCCCTCCACTTT. This codes for CASMGGSPLHF.

This chain joins TRBV18 and TRBJ2-7, with 9 nucleotides matching TRBD2. CDR1 and CDR2 from the germline V gene are KGHSH and LQKENI. V lost 5 bases and J lost 4; bases outside the gene matches: 9. This CDR3 is 15 amino acids long. Written as DNA, the CDR3 is TGTGCCAGCTCATACGGACTAGCGAACGTTTACGAGCAGTACTTC. It specifies CASSYGLANVYEQYF.

J is TRBJ2-1 and V is TRBV18; 9 bases fit TRBD2. The CDR3 totals 16 residues. Germline V gene data show CDR1 as KGHSH and CDR2 as LQKENI. The V gene end was trimmed by 2 bases and the J gene end by 6 bases; junction bases not matched to a gene: 8. This CDR3 reads CASSPAVAGVSNEQFF. CDR3 nucleotide sequence: TGTGCCAGCTCACCAGCTGTAGCGGGAGTAAGCAATGAGCAGTTCTTC.

This chain uses TRBV9 with TRBJ2-2; the D gene is possibly TRBD2 (5 bases). Germline CDR1 SGDLS, CDR2 YYNGEE. Deletions cut 0 bases from V and 0 bases from J, with 15 bases between. The CDR3 length is 18 residues. In DNA form, the CDR3 reads TGTGCCAGCAGCGTAGCTGAGTGGCGGGCTGCGAACACCGGGGAGCTGTTTTTT. Residues: CASSVAEWRAANTGELFF.

The chain couples TRBV10-3 to TRBJ1-2; TRBD1 aligns across 7 bases. The germline V gene has CDR1 ENHRY and CDR2 SYGVKD. Germline trimming cut 6 bases from V and 5 bases from J; bases unmatched to any gene: 12. The CDR3 extends over 15 amino acids. CDR3 DNA: TGTGCCATCAGCCATCTGGACAGGTTTGAATATGGCTACACCTTC. Protein: CAISHLDRFEYGYTF.

This clone was seen only once. The chain recombines TRBV27 with TRBJ2-7; D is perhaps TRBD2 (6 bases). The V gene lost 3 bases and the J gene lost 0 bases, with 9 bases spanning the gap. The CDR3 loop spans 14 amino acids. Germline-derived CDR1 and CDR2 are MNHEY and SMNVEV (reference sequence). CDR3 sequence (DNA): TGTGCCAGCAGTTTGCGGGACGGCTCCTACGAGCAGTACTTC. As protein: CASSLRDGSYEQYF.

Remarks on this clone: This sample also contains other DNA sequences that code for the same CDR3. The V gene is TRBV7-2, the J gene TRBJ2-1, with TRBD2 matching 8 bases. The CDR3 contains 15 residues. Germline CDR1 is SGHTA and CDR2 is FQGNSA. V lost 4 bases and J lost 0; bases outside the gene matches: 2. In nucleotides, the CDR3 is TGTGCCAGCAGCTCCCTAGCGGGCTCCTACAATGAGCAGTTCTTC. Its translation is CASSSLAGSYNEQFF.

The rearrangement links TRBV13 to TRBJ2-7; TRBD2 matches at 8 bases. Per germline, CDR1 PRHDT and CDR2 FYEKMQ (reference sequence). CDR3 size: 15 residues. J was trimmed by 4 bases and V by 5 bases; bases with no gene match: 10. CDR3 sequence: CASSPRWSGSYEQYF. In DNA, the CDR3 is TGTGCCAGCAGCCCCCGGTGGAGCGGGAGTTACGAGCAGTACTTC.

The table lists this clone with a count of one. The rearrangement uses TRBV10-2 and TRBJ2-4, with D perhaps matching TRBD1 (5 bases). The CDR3 contains 13 residues. Germline lookup yields CDR1 WSHSY and CDR2 SAAADI. Trimming stripped 6 bases from V and 7 bases from J, with 13 bases between. This chain's CDR3 is CASSEQEANIQYF. The CDR3 DNA reads TGCGCCAGCAGCGAACAGGAAGCGAACATTCAGTACTTC.

The chain links TRBV25-1 to TRBJ1-4, with a possible D match to TRBD1 (5 bases). The V and J ends lost 4 bases and 1 base respectively, with 16 bases between them. Germline CDR1 reads MGHDK; CDR2 reads SYGVNS. The CDR3 length is 17 residues. The CDR3: CASSVLSGVLTNEKLFF. The CDR3 DNA reads as TGTGCCAGCAGTGTTTTATCGGGGGTATTAACTAATGAAAAACTGTTTTTT.

Written as DNA, the CDR3 is TGCAGCGTGAGGAGACTAGCGGGAGATGACACCGGGGAGCTGTTTTTT. Translated, it gives CSVRRLAGDDTGELFF. The chain couples TRBV29-1 to TRBJ2-2; the match to TRBD2 covers 12 bases. Germline V gene data show CDR1 as SQVTM and CDR2 as ANQGSEA. V dropped 6 bases and J dropped 3; count of bases not matched to a gene: 8. There are 16 residues in the CDR3.

The rearrangement links TRBV11-2 to TRBJ2-2, with D unresolved. The germline CDR1 and CDR2 sequences are SGHAT and FQNNGV. This CDR3 contains 15 residues. Trimming cost V 1 base and J 7 bases, with 13 bases left between them. The CDR3 spells CASSLGTPGVGELFF. The CDR3, as DNA: TGTGCCAGCAGCTTAGGGACCCCGGGCGTCGGGGAGCTGTTTTTT.

This clone showed up just once. The rearrangement joins TRBV28 to TRBJ2-3; TRBD2 matches 12 bases. The length of the CDR3 is 15 residues. The germline CDR1 and CDR2 sequences are MDHEN and SYDVKM. Trimming at V came to 5 bases and at J to 2 bases, leaving 2 bases not matched to a gene. The CDR3 sequence is CASSRTSGNTDTQYF. The CDR3 nucleotides read TGTGCCAGCAGTCGGACTAGCGGGAACACAGATACGCAGTATTTT. Variable domain in full (rest from reference TRBV28 and TRBJ2-3): DVKVTQSSRYLVKRTGEKVFLECVQDMDHENMFWYRQDPGLGLRLIYFSYDVKMKEKGDIPEGYSVSREKKERFSLILESASTNQTSMYLCASSRTSGNTDTQYFGPGTRLTVL.

This clone has only one observation. CDR3: CAWSLPGTALGELFF. The CDR3 nucleotides read TGTGCCTGGAGTCTCCCCGGGACAGCCCTCGGGGAGCTGTTTTTT. This chain uses TRBV30 with TRBJ2-2, with 7 positions matching TRBD1. The length of the CDR3 is 15 residues. Germline lookup yields CDR1 GTSNPN and CDR2 SVGIG (reference sequence). Germline trimming cut 2 bases from V and 7 bases from J; bases unmatched to any gene: 10.

The chain is built from TRBV4-3 and TRBJ1-3; tentatively, D is TRBD1 (5 bases). CDR1 and CDR2 from the germline V gene are LGHNA and YSLEER. CDR3 length: 13 residues. V was cut by 0 bases and J by 10 bases, with 10 bases left in between. The CDR3 protein is CASSQDGAGTIYF. DNA of the CDR3: TGCGCCAGCAGCCAAGATGGGGCAGGGACCATATATTTT.

The chain uses TRBV6-5 and TRBJ2-1; D not resolved. V lost 7 bases and J lost 0, with 10 bases in between. The CDR3 spans 14 residues. Per the germline V gene, CDR1 is MNHEY and CDR2 is SVGAGI. The CDR3 protein is CASKAERSYNEQFF. The CDR3 DNA sequence: TGTGCCAGCAAAGCCGAGCGCTCCTACAATGAGCAGTTCTTC.

The chain joins TRBV5-1 to TRBJ1-2, with D possibly TRBD1 on 5 matching bases. The CDR3 is made up of 16 amino acids. V dropped 0 bases and J dropped 6 bases, with 18 bases sitting between them. Germline V lookup: CDR1 SGHRS, CDR2 YFSETQ. Here the CDR3 DNA reads TGCGCCAGCAGCTTGGTCGGGCTTCTTAGGGGTCATGGCTACACCTTC. It encodes CASSLVGLLRGHGYTF.

V is TRBV30 and J is TRBJ2-5, with TRBD2 matching over 12 bases. CDR3 length: 13 residues. J gave up 4 bases and V 8 bases, and 5 bases lay outside the gene matches. Germline-derived CDR1 and CDR2 are GTSNPN and SVGIG (reference sequence). CDR3 nucleotide sequence: TGTGCCGGGACTAGCGGGTCGGGAGAGACCCAGTACTTC. This sequence encodes CAGTSGSGETQYF.